This TCR beta chain was sequenced in a study of human T cells and chemical hapten exposure. At the level of the study: Alopecia areata, totalis or universalis affected patients, mainly female.

Time point in this sample: patch test 3, about 24 weeks after DPC sensitization. Treatment given: therapeutic diphenylcyclopropenone sensitization with weekly scalp DPC. TCRdb reprocessed the RACE reads via MiXCR and lists one record per CDR3 protein. This sample carries roughly 100,000 distinct CDR3 sequences, 34% of them seen once, and the ten largest clones take 2.5% to 3%. The germline gives CDR1 MNHEY, CDR2 SVGEGT. The V end lost 6 bases, the J end lost 11 bases, and 20 bases lay between the germline ends. The CDR3 spans 14 residues. The sample was whole blood, taken in connection with sensitization to the hapten diphenylcyclopropenone (DPC). This receptor was identified in a man in his forties with alopecia areata. Some clones in this sample may be carry-over from other donors' samples. The V call is TRBV6-2 or TRBV6-3, the J call TRBJ1-5; D is possibly TRBD1 (6 bases). CDR3 amino acids: CASSSNDRPVAQHF. CDR3 DNA: TGTGCCAGCAGCTCGAATGACAGGCCCGTGGCCCAGCATTTT.